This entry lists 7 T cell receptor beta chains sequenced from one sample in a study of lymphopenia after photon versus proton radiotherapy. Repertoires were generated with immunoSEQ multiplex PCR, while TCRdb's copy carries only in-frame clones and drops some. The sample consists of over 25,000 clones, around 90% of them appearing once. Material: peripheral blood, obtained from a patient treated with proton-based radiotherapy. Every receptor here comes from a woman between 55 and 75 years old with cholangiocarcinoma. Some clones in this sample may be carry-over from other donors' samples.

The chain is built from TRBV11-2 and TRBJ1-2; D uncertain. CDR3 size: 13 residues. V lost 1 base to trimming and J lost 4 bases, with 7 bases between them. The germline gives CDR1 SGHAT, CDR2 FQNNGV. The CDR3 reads CASSLGRTYGYTF. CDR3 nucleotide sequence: TGTGCCAGCAGCTTAGGCCGGACCTATGGCTACACCTTC.

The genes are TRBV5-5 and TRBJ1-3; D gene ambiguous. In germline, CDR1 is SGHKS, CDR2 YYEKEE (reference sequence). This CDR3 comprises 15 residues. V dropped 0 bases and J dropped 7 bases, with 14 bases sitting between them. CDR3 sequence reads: CASSLEQIPRNTIYF. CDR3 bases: TGTGCCAGCAGCTTGGAGCAGATTCCCCGGAACACCATATATTTT.

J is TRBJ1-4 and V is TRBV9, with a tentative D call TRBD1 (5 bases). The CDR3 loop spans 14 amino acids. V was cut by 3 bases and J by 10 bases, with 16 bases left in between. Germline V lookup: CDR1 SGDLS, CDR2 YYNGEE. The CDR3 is CASSEEARGGKLFF. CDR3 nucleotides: TGTGCCAGCAGCGAGGAAGCCCGGGGGGGAAAACTGTTTTTT.

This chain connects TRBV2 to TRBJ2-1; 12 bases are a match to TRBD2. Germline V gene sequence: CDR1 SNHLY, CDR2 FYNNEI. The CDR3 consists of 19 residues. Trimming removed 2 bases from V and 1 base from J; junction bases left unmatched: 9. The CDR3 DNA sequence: TGTGCCAGCAGTGAATCTGCTAGCGGGGGGGCAGGGTCCTACAATGAGCAGTTCTTC. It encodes CASSESASGGAGSYNEQFF.

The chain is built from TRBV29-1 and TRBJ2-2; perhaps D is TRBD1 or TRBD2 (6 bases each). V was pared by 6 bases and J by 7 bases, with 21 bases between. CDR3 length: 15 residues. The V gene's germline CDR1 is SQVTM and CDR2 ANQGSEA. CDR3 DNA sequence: TGCAGCGTCTCCGGGGGCTCCGTTTCGTACGGGGAGCTGTTTTTT. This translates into CSVSGGSVSYGELFF.

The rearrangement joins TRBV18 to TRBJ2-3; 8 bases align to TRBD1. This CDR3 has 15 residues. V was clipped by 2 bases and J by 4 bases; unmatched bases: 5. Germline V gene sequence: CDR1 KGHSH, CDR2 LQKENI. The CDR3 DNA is TGTGCCAGCTCACCAGGACGGGACAGGCCAGATACGCAGTATTTT. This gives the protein CASSPGRDRPDTQYF. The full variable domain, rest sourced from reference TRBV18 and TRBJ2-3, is NAGVMQNPRHLVRRRGQEARLRCSPMKGHSHVYWYRQLPEEGLKFMVYLQKENIIDESGMPKERFSAEFPKEGPSILRIQQVVRGDSAAYFCASSPGRDRPDTQYFGPGTRLTVL.

Here the CDR3 DNA reads TGTGCCTGGGAGGAGGGTCTCCGAGCGTACGAGCAGTACTTC. Translated: CAWEEGLRAYEQYF. This rearrangement joins TRBV30 to TRBJ2-5; the D gene is possibly TRBD2 (6 bases). The J call may be faulty, since TRBJ2-7 better matches the DNA end. The CDR3 contains 14 residues. Germline CDR1 reads GTSNPN; CDR2 reads SVGIG (reference sequence).